The clone carrying this T cell receptor (beta chain) was found many times. Germline lookup yields CDR1 SGHRS and CDR2 YFSETQ. CDR3 length: 16 amino acids. V lost 4 bases and J lost 7; bases outside the gene matches: 11. The entry originates in a study of spatial heterogeneity in lung cancer. The time point denotes: blood at routine non-recurrence follow-up after resection. From the 5' RACE reads, TCRdb called clonotypes with MiXCR, one entry per CDR3 protein. The table records approximately 70,000 distinct CDR3 sequences, around 9.3% of them present only once. The clonotype was recovered from a female donor with early-stage non-small cell lung cancer. The chain combines TRBV5-1 with TRBJ2-1; 10 bases align to TRBD2. This material consisted of PBMCs, taken at follow-up. DNA for the CDR3: TGCGCCAGCAGCCTCGTACCGGGACTAGCGAGAAATGAGCAGTTCTTC. It is translated as CASSLVPGLARNEQFF. The variable domain in full, completed from reference TRBV5-1 and TRBJ2-1, reads KAGVTQTPRYLIKTRGQQVTLSCSPISGHRSVSWYQQTPGQGLQFLFEYFSETQRNKGNFPGRFSGRQFSNSRSEMNVSTLELGDSALYLCASSLVPGLARNEQFFGPGTRLTVL.